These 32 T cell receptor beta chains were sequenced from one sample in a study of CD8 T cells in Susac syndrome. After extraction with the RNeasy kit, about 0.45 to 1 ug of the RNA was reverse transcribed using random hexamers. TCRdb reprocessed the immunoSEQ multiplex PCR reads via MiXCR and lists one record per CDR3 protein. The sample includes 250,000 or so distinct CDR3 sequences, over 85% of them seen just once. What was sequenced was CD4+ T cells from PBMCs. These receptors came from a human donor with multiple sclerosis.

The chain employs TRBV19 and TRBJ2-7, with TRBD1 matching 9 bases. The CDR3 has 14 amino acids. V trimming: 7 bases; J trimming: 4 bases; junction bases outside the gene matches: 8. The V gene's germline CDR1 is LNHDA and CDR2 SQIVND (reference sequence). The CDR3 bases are TGTGCCAGTACTCAGGGGACAGGGACATACGAGCAGTACTTC. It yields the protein CASTQGTGTYEQYF.

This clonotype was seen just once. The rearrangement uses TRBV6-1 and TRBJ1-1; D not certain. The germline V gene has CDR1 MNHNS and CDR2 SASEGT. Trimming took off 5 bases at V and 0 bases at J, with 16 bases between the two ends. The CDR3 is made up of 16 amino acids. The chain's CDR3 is CASSQYGGYMNTEAFF. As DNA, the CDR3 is TGTGCCAGCAGTCAATACGGAGGATACATGAACACTGAAGCTTTCTTT.

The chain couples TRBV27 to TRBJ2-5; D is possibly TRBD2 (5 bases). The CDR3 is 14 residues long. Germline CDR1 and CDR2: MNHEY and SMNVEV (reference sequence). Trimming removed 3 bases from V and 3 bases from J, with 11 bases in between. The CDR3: CASSFWFGEETQYF. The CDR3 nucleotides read TGTGCCAGCAGTTTCTGGTTCGGGGAAGAGACCCAGTACTTC.

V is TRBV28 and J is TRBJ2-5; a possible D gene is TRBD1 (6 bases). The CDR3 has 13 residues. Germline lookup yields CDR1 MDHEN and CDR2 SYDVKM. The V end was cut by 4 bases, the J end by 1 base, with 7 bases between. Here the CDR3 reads CASSWDIQETQYF. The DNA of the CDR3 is TGTGCCAGCAGTTGGGACATCCAAGAGACCCAGTACTTC.

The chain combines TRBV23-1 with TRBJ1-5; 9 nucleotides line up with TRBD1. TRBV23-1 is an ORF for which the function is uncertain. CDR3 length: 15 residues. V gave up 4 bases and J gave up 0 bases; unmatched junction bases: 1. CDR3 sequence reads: CASSRQGDSNQPQHF. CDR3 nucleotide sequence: TGCGCCAGCAGTCGACAGGGGGATAGCAATCAGCCCCAGCATTTT.

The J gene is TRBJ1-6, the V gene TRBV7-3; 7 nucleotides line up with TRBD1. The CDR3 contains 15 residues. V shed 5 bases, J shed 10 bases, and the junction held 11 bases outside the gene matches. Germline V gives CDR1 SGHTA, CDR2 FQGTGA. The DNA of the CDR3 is TGTGCCAGCAGCAACCGCCCGGACAGGAGCTCACCCCTCCACTTT. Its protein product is CASSNRPDRSSPLHF.

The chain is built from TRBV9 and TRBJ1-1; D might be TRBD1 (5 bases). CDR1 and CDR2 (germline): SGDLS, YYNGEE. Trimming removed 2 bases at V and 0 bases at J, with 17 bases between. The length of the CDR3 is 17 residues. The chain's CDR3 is CASSVRDGDPMNTEAFF. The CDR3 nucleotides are TGTGCCAGCAGCGTCCGGGACGGTGACCCTATGAACACTGAAGCTTTCTTT.

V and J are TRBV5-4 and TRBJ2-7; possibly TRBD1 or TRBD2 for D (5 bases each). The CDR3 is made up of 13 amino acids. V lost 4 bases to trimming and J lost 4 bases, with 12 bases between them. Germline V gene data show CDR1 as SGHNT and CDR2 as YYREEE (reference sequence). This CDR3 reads CASSLGPTYEQYF. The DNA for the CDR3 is TGTGCCAGCAGCCTGGGACCTACTTACGAGCAGTACTTC.

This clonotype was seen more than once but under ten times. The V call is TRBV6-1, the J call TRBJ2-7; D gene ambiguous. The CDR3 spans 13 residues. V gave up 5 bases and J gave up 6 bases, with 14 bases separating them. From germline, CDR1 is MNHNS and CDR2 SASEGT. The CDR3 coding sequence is TGTGCCAGCAGTCGCAATGACAATGGCGAGCAGTACGTC. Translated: CASSRNDNGEQYV.

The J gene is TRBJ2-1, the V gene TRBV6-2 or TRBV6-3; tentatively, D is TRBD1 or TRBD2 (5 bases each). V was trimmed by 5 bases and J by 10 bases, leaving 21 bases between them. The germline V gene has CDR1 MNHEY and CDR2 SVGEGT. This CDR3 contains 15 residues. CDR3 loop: CASSGRGQIPPEQFF. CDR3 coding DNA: TGTGCCAGCAGTGGCCGGGGCCAGATCCCCCCCGAGCAGTTCTTC.

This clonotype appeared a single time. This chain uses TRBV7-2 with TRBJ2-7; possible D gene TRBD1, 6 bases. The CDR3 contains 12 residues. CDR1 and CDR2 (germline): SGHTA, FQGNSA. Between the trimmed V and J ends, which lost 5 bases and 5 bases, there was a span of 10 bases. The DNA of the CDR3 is TGTGCCAGCAGCCCTACAGGGAACGAGCAGTACTTC. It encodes CASSPTGNEQYF.

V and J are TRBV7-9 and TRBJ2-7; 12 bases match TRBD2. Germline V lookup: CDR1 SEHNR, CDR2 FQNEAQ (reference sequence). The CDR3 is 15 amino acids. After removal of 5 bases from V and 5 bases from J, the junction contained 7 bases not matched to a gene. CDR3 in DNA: TGTGCCAGCAGCGGGGGGACTAGCGGGCTCAACGAGCAGTACGTC. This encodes CASSGGTSGLNEQYV.

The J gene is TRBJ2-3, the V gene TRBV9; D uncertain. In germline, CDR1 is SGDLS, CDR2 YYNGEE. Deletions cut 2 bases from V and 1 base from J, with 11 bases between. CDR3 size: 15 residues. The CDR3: CASSVGDEGTDTQYF. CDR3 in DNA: TGTGCCAGCAGCGTTGGGGATGAGGGCACAGATACGCAGTATTTT.

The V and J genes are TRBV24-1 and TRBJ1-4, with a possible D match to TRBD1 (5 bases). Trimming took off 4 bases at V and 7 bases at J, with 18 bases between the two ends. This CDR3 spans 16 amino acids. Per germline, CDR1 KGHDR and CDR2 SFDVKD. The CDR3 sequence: CATSDPLGGRGEKLFF. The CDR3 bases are TGTGCCACCAGTGACCCCCTTGGGGGAAGGGGTGAAAAACTGTTTTTT.

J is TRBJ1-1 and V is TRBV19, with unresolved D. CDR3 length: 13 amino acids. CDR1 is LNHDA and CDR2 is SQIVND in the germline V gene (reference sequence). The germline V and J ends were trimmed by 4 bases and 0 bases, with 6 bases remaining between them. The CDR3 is CASSRPLNTEAFF. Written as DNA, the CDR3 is TGTGCCAGTAGTAGGCCTCTGAACACTGAAGCTTTCTTT.

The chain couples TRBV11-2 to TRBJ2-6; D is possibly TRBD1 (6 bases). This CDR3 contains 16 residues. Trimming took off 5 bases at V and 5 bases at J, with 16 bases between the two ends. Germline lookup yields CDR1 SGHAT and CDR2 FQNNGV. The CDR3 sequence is CASSHYQGFRANVLTF. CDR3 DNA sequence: TGTGCCAGCAGCCATTACCAGGGGTTCAGGGCCAACGTCCTGACTTTC.

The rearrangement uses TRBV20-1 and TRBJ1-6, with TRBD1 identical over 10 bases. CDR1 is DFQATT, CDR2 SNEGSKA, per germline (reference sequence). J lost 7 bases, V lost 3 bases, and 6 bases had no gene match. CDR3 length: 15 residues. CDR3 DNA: TGCAGTGCTAGGAGGGACAGGGGAACGAATTCACCCCTCCACTTT. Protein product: CSARRDRGTNSPLHF.

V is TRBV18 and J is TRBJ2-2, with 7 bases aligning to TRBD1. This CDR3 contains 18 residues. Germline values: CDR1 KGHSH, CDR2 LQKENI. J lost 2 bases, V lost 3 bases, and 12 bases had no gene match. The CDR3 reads CASSPLYATGANTGELFF. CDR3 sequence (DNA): TGTGCCAGCTCACCGTTATACGCTACAGGGGCAAACACCGGGGAGCTGTTTTTT.

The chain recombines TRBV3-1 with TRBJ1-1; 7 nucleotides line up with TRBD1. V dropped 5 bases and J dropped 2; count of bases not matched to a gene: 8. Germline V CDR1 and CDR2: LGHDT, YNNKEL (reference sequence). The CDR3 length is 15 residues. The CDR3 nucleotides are TGTGCCAGCAGCTTGGGACAGCTAACAAACACTGAAGCTTTCTTT. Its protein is CASSLGQLTNTEAFF.

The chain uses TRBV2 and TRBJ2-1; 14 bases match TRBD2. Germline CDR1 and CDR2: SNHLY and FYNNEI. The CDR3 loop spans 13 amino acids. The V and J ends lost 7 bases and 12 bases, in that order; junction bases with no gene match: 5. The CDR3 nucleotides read TGTGCCAGCATCAGACTAGCGGGGGGGAGGCAGTTCTTC. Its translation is CASIRLAGGRQFF.

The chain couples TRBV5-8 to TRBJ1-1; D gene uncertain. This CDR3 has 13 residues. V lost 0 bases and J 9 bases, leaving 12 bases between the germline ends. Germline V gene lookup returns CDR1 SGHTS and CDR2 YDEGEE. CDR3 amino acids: CASSLDLELKAFF. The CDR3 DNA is TGTGCCAGCAGCTTGGATCTGGAATTGAAAGCTTTCTTT.

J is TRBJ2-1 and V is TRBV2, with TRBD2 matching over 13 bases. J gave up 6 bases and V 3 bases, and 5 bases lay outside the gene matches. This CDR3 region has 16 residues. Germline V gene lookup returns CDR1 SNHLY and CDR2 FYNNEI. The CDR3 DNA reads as TGTGCCAGCAGTGACCCCGGGACTAGCGGGATCAATGAGCAGTTCTTC. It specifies CASSDPGTSGINEQFF.

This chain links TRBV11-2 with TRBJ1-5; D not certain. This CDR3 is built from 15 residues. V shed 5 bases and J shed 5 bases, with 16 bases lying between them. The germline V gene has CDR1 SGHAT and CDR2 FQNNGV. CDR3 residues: CASSQDGGMHQPQHF. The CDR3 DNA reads TGTGCCAGCAGCCAAGACGGTGGCATGCATCAGCCCCAGCATTTT.

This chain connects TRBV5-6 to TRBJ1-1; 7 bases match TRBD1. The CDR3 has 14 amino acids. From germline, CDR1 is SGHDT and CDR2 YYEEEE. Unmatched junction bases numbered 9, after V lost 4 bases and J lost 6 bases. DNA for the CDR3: TGTGCCAGCAGCCCGGACAGGAGGGCTGCTGAAGCTTTCTTT. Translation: CASSPDRRAAEAFF.

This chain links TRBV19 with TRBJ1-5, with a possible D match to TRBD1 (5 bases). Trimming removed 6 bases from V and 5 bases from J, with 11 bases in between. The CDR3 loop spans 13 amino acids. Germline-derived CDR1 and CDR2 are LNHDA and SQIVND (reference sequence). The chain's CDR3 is CASRVGGDQPQHF. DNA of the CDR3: TGTGCCAGTAGGGTTGGGGGGGATCAGCCCCAGCATTTT.

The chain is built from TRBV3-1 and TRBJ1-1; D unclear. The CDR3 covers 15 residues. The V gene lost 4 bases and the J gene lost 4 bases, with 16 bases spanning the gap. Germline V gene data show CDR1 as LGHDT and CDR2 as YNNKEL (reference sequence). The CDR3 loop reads CASSPTRGRVTEAFF. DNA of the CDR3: TGTGCCAGCAGCCCGACGAGAGGGCGGGTCACTGAAGCTTTCTTT.

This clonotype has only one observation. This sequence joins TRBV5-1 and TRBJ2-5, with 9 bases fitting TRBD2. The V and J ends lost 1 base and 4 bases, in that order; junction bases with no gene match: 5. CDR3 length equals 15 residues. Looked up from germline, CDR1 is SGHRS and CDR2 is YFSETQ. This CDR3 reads CASSLIAGDVETQYF. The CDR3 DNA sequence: TGCGCCAGCAGCTTGATAGCGGGAGACGTAGAGACCCAGTACTTC.

CDR3 residues: CATSDTRAAKNIQYF. Written as DNA, the CDR3 is TGTGCCACCAGTGACACCAGGGCAGCCAAAAACATTCAGTACTTC. The chain couples TRBV24-1 to TRBJ2-4, with a possible D match to TRBD1 (5 bases). From germline, CDR1 is KGHDR and CDR2 SFDVKD. CDR3 length equals 15 residues. V shed 4 bases and J shed 0 bases, with 9 bases lying between them.

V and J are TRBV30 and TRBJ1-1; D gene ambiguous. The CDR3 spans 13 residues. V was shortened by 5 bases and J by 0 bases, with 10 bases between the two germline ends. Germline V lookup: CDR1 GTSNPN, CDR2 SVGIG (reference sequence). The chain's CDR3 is CAWVLTLNTEAFF. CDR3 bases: TGTGCCTGGGTCCTAACTCTGAACACTGAAGCTTTCTTT.

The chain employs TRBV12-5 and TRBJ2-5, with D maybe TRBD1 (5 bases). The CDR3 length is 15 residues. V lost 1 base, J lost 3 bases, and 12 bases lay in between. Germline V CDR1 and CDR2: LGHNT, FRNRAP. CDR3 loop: CASGLEAGRKETQYF. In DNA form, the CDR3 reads TGTGCTAGTGGTTTGGAGGCAGGGCGCAAAGAGACCCAGTACTTC.

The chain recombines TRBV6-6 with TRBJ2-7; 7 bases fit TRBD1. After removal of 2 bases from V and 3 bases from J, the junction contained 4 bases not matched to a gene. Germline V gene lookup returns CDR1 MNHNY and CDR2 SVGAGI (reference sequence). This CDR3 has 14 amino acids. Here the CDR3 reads CASSYPTGDYEQYF. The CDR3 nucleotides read TGTGCCAGCAGTTACCCAACAGGGGACTACGAGCAGTACTTC.

The CDR3 DNA reads TGTGCCACCCACTCTGTCGGGACAGGGAATTTAATAGAGCAGTTCTTC. Protein sequence: CATHSVGTGNLIEQFF. The chain couples TRBV5-4 to TRBJ2-1, with 9 bases matching TRBD1. With 9 bases clipped from V and 10 bases from J, the junction kept 20 bases outside the gene matches. From germline, CDR1 is SGHNT and CDR2 YYREEE (reference sequence). This CDR3 contains 16 residues.